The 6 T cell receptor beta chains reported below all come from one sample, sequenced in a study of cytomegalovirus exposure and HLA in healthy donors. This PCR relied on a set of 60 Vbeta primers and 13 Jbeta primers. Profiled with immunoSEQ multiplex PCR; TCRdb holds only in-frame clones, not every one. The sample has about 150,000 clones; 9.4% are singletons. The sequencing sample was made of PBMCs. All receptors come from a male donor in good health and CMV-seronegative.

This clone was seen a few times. The CDR3, as DNA: TGTGCCAGTAGTACGGACGGGAACTCCTACGAGCAGTACTTC. Encoded protein: CASSTDGNSYEQYF. The rearrangement links TRBV19 to TRBJ2-7; D might be TRBD2 (5 bases). In germline, CDR1 is LNHDA, CDR2 SQIVND (reference sequence). With 4 bases removed from V and 0 bases from J, the gap between germline ends came to 10 bases. This CDR3 is built from 14 residues.

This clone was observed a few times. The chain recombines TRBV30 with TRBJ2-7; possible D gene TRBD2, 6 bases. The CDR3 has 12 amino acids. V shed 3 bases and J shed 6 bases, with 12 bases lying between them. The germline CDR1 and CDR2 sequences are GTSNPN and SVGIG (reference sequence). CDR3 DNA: TGTGCCTGGAGGAATTGGAGGGGCGAGCAGTACTTC. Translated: CAWRNWRGEQYF.

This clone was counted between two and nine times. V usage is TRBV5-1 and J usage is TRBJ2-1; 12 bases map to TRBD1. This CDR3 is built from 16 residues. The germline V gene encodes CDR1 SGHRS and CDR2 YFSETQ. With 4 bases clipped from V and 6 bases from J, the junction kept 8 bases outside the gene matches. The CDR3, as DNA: TGCGCCAGCAGCCAGGGACCGGGACAGGGGGCCAATGAGCAGTTCTTC. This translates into CASSQGPGQGANEQFF. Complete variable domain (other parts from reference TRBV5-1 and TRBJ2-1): KAGVTQTPRYLIKTRGQQVTLSCSPISGHRSVSWYQQTPGQGLQFLFEYFSETQRNKGNFPGRFSGRQFSNSRSEMNVSTLELGDSALYLCASSQGPGQGANEQFFGPGTRLTVL.

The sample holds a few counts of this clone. The CDR3 region is CASSPRTAQETQYF. CDR3 in DNA: TGTGCCAGCAGTCCAAGGACAGCCCAAGAGACCCAGTACTTC. The gene calls are TRBV6-5 and TRBJ2-5; D is perhaps TRBD1 (6 bases). V was trimmed by 5 bases and J by 1 base, leaving 11 bases between them. The V gene's germline CDR1 is MNHEY and CDR2 SVGAGI. This CDR3 has 14 residues.

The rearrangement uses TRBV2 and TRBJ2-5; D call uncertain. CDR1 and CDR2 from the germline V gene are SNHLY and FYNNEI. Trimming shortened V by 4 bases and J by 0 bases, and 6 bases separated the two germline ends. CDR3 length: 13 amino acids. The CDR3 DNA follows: TGTGCCAGCAGTGGAGAGTACCAAGAGACCCAGTACTTC. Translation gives CASSGEYQETQYF.

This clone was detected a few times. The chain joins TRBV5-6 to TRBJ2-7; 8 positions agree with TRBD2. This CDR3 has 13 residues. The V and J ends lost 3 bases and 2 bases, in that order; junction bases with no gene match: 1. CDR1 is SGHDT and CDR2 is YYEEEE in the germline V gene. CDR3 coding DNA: TGTGCCAGCAGCTCGGGACTAGCCTACGAGCAGTACTTC. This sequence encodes CASSSGLAYEQYF.